The clone carrying this T cell receptor (beta chain) was observed a single time. These data belong to a study of blood T cell repertoires in COVID-19. Study overall: COVID-19 samples, acute and convalescent, were from the United States, Italy and Spain.

This table comes from immunoSEQ multiplex PCR, and its TCRdb copy is limited to in-frame clones, with some not included. The table lists under 250,000 clones, about nine tenths of them singletons, with roughly 4% in the top ten. Which cohort a participant joined came from the clinical history participants gave. Sequenced: PBMCs or T cells enriched from blood (not recorded which). This receptor was identified in a woman in her 30s with acute COVID-19.

CDR3 sequence: CASSLVRSDNSPLHF. The CDR3 nucleotides are TGTGCCAGCAGTTTAGTCAGGTCAGATAATTCACCCCTCCACTTT. The genes are TRBV27 and TRBJ1-6; D not certain. V lost 2 bases and J lost 5, with 10 bases in between. Per the germline V gene, CDR1 is MNHEY and CDR2 is SMNVEV (reference sequence). The CDR3 runs 15 residues.